This T cell receptor (beta chain) was obtained from a study of early T cells in non-severe SARS-CoV-2 infection. This clonotype was seen once. Using its own MiXCR run on the 5' RACE reads, TCRdb lists one record per CDR3 protein. Of roughly 55,000 distinct CDR3 sequences listed, 15% are singletons. Germline V lookup: CDR1 MNHEY, CDR2 SVGAGI. The CDR3 has 14 residues. Trimming left V 0 bases short and J 5 bases short, with 7 bases between. The source is an adult who was a healthcare worker with PCR-confirmed SARS-CoV-2 infection or an uninfected control (not recorded which). The material was whole blood, obtained at baseline. The rearrangement joins TRBV6-5 to TRBJ1-4; no firm D call. The CDR3 sequence: CASSYSPGNEKLFF. CDR3 DNA sequence: TGTGCCAGCAGTTACTCCCCGGGAAATGAAAAACTGTTTTTT.